This T cell receptor beta chain was observed in a study of T cell repertoires in cytomegalovirus infection. Across the whole study: In the study, CMV epitopes included recently identified HLA-C-restricted and well-studied HLA-B-restricted ones. It was the public TCR beta signatures that indicated both CMV infection and matching HLA type. Overall study findings and caveats: HLA-C-restricted CMV-specific TCR beta clonotypes prevailed in the ex vivo response. Accumulated public TCR beta family frequency recognized individuals carrying CMV together with the relevant HLA.

Via MiXCR, TCRdb re-called the reads, giving one row per CDR3 protein. The table includes roughly 700,000 distinct CDR3 sequences, roughly a third detected once. Remarks on this clonotype: What it recognizes is unknown.

The V gene lost 1 base and the J gene lost 4 bases, with 11 bases spanning the gap. The CDR3 consists of 15 residues. The germline V gene encodes CDR1 MNHEY and CDR2 SMNVEV (reference sequence). The rearrangement uses TRBV27 and TRBJ1-5; D is unclear. This clonotype was sampled from a human donor in good health (CMV status not recorded). Some clones in this sample may be carry-over from other donors' samples. Source: cultured PBMCs, taken from culture after CMV antigen stimulation. This CDR3 is CASSLWGNENQPQHF. CDR3 DNA: TGTGCCAGCAGTTTATGGGGTAACGAGAATCAGCCCCAGCATTTT.